Following are 29 T cell receptor beta chains from one sample sequenced in a study of CD8+CD57+ T cells in acquired aplastic anemia (dated by TCRdb to the late 2010s). For sequencing, an Illumina HiSeq 2000 was employed. Profiling of TCR beta VDJ combinations and CDR3 sequences used genomic DNA as the template. TCRdb passed the public sequencing reads through fastp at Q25 and MiXCR, retaining productive beta sequences. Each entry is one CDR3 protein sequence, shown with its most common DNA and genes. Counted in this sample were a few hundred thousand distinct CDR3 sequences; roughly 33% of them appeared once. The ten biggest clones cover 0.95% to 1.3% of the sample. Sequenced: sorted CD4+, CD8+, or CD8+CD57+ T cells (not recorded which) from PBMCs. These receptors were taken from a human donor in good health, serving as a control.

In regard to this clonotype: Germline and junction disagree at one end, which may indicate a read error. The chain couples TRBV10-3 to TRBJ2-5; tentative D call: TRBD1 (7 bases). Germline CDR1 ENHRY, CDR2 SYGVKD. The length of the CDR3 is 12 residues. This CDR3 is CASSYQGGPQYF. CDR3 in DNA: TGTGCCAGCAGTTATCAGGGGGGCCCCCAGTACTTC.

This clonotype was observed at least ten times. The chain recombines TRBV20-1 with TRBJ2-1, with D perhaps matching TRBD2 (6 bases). CDR1 and CDR2 from the germline V gene are DFQATT and SNEGSKA (reference sequence). This CDR3 contains 14 residues. Trimming shortened V by 2 bases and J by 4 bases, and 12 bases separated the two germline ends. Written as DNA, the CDR3 is TGCAGTGCTAGAAAGAGGCGGGATTACAATGAGCAGTTCTTC. It specifies CSARKRRDYNEQFF.

In DNA, the CDR3 is TGCGCCAGCAACTTCGGGACAGATGTGACAGATACGCAGTATTTT. This encodes CASNFGTDVTDTQYF. V usage is TRBV5-1 and J usage is TRBJ2-3; 7 positions agree with TRBD1. Germline trimming cut 6 bases from V and 3 bases from J; bases unmatched to any gene: 10. Germline V gene lookup returns CDR1 SGHRS and CDR2 YFSETQ. CDR3 length: 15 amino acids.

The genes are TRBV18 and TRBJ2-7; 14 bases match TRBD2. Losses at the gene ends were 4 bases for V and 3 bases for J; bases not matched to a gene: 5. Germline V gives CDR1 KGHSH, CDR2 LQKENI. CDR3 size: 16 residues. The CDR3 region has the DNA TGTGCCAGCTCACAGGGACTAGCGGGAGCCCGCTACGAGCAGTACTTC. This translates into CASSQGLAGARYEQYF.

This clonotype appeared many times. The chain combines TRBV15 with TRBJ2-5, with a weak D call TRBD2 (6 bases). V lost 3 bases and J lost 1, with 12 bases in between. The germline V gene encodes CDR1 LNHNV and CDR2 YYDKDF (reference sequence). The CDR3 is made up of 15 amino acids. The CDR3 protein is CATSREGDFQETQYF. The CDR3, as DNA: TGTGCCACCAGCAGGGAAGGGGACTTCCAAGAGACCCAGTACTTC.

The chain has TRBV5-5 and TRBJ1-1; 8 bases agree with TRBD1. Germline CDR1 reads SGHKS; CDR2 reads YYEKEE (reference sequence). This CDR3 is 14 amino acids long. Trimming at V came to 0 bases and at J to 4 bases, leaving 2 bases not matched to a gene. CDR3 protein: CASSLGQGTTEAFF. The DNA for the CDR3 is TGTGCCAGCAGCTTGGGACAGGGGACCACTGAAGCTTTCTTT. The full variable domain, in which reference TRBV5-5 and TRBJ1-1 provide the parts outside the CDR3, is DAGVTQSPTHLIKTRGQQVTLRCSPISGHKSVSWYQQVLGQGPQFIFQYYEKEERGRGNFPDRFSARQFPNYSSELNVNALLLGDSALYLCASSLGQGTTEAFFGQGTRLTVV.

This chain uses TRBV9 with TRBJ1-6, with 7 bases lining up with TRBD1. This CDR3 spans 15 amino acids. Germline V gene data show CDR1 as SGDLS and CDR2 as YYNGEE. V lost 0 bases and J lost 6; bases outside the gene matches: 3. DNA of the CDR3: TGTGCCAGCAGCGTAGTAGGGGACAGTAATTCACCCCTCCACTTT. It specifies CASSVVGDSNSPLHF.

The chain carries TRBV19 and TRBJ1-5, with TRBD1 as a possible D gene (6 bases). Germline-derived CDR1 and CDR2 are LNHDA and SQIVND (reference sequence). The CDR3 covers 17 residues. V was cut by 2 bases and J by 4 bases, with 18 bases left in between. The CDR3 reads CASSITGPRAFNQPQHF. The CDR3, as DNA: TGTGCCAGTAGTATAACAGGGCCCAGGGCCTTTAATCAGCCCCAGCATTTT.

This clonotype was seen only a few times. A read error may account for a junction end that differs from germline. The CDR3 nucleotides read TGTGCCAGCGGCCAAGGCAGGGGAGAAGCCTACGAGCAGTACTTC. Protein sequence: CASGQGRGEAYEQYF. J is TRBJ2-7 and V is TRBV4-2; possibly TRBD1 for D (6 bases). Germline values: CDR1 LGHNA, CDR2 YNFKEQ. There are 15 residues in the CDR3.

This sequence joins TRBV2 and TRBJ1-1; possibly TRBD1 for D (5 bases). The CDR3 sequence is 13 residues long. Germline V gene sequence: CDR1 SNHLY, CDR2 FYNNEI. Trimming took 6 bases from V and 3 from J, leaving 11 bases between them. CDR3 sequence: CASSSGGDTEAFF. DNA of the CDR3: TGTGCCAGCAGCTCGGGGGGGGACACTGAAGCTTTCTTT.

In its sample, this clonotype was seen many times. The CDR3 DNA follows: TGCAGTGTCAAGTCCCAGAACACTGAAGCTTTCTTT. Protein: CSVKSQNTEAFF. The genes are TRBV20-1 and TRBJ1-1; D not certain. This CDR3 is built from 12 residues. Trimming shortened V by 7 bases and J by 1 base, and 10 bases separated the two germline ends. CDR1 and CDR2 (germline): DFQATT, SNEGSKA (reference sequence).

This clonotype came up many times. This sequence joins TRBV29-1 and TRBJ2-7, with 7 bases identical to TRBD1. The CDR3 has 14 amino acids. V shed 2 bases and J 0 bases; nucleotides not matched to a gene: 4. Germline V CDR1 and CDR2: SQVTM, ANQGSEA. The CDR3 loop reads CSVERGGPSYEQYF. The CDR3 DNA reads TGCAGCGTTGAAAGAGGGGGCCCCTCCTACGAGCAGTACTTC.

About this clonotype: A clone one base away is much larger, so this may be a read error. The CDR3 DNA reads as TGTGCCAGCAGCCACCTGGGCAGGAATTATGGCTACACCTTC. This encodes CASSHLGRNYGYTF. The genes are TRBV3-1 and TRBJ1-2; no definite D call. The CDR3 sequence is 14 residues long. From germline, CDR1 is LGHDT and CDR2 YNNKEL (reference sequence). With 3 bases removed from V and 5 bases from J, the gap between germline ends came to 13 bases.

The CDR3 is CASSSGHYEQYF. CDR3 nucleotides: TGTGCCAGCAGCTCCGGACATTACGAGCAGTACTTC. The chain has TRBV7-9 and TRBJ2-7; TRBD1 might be the D (5 bases). The CDR3 is made up of 12 amino acids. Trimming removed 4 bases at V and 4 bases at J, with 8 bases between. Looked up from germline, CDR1 is SEHNR and CDR2 is FQNEAQ (reference sequence).

J is TRBJ2-7 and V is TRBV2; 8 nucleotides agree with TRBD2. CDR1 SNHLY and CDR2 FYNNEI come from the germline V gene. The CDR3 runs 17 residues. J was trimmed by 6 bases and V by 3 bases; bases with no gene match: 16. The CDR3 bases are TGTGCCAGCAGTGAGGGCGGGAGGCACCGGGGAGCTGGCGAGCAGTACTTC. Its protein product is CASSEGGRHRGAGEQYF.

This clonotype was detected many times. J is TRBJ1-4 and V is TRBV2; possible D gene TRBD1, 5 bases. Germline V gene data show CDR1 as SNHLY and CDR2 as FYNNEI. CDR3 length equals 12 residues. V lost 5 bases and J 8 bases, leaving 9 bases between the germline ends. Here the CDR3 reads CASSSQGEKLFF. For the CDR3, the DNA is TGTGCCAGCAGTAGCCAGGGAGAAAAACTGTTTTTT. The full variable domain, with the rest looked up from reference TRBV2 and TRBJ1-4, is EPEVTQTPSHQVTQMGQEVILRCVPISNHLYFYWYRQILGQKVEFLVSFYNNEISEKSEIFDDQFSVERPDGSNFTLKIRSTKLEDSAMYFCASSSQGEKLFFGSGTQLSVL.

This clonotype was picked up many times. The chain employs TRBV6-1 and TRBJ1-1; D possibly corresponds to TRBD1 (5 bases). V was cut by 7 bases and J by 5 bases, with 23 bases left in between. The germline gives CDR1 MNHNS, CDR2 SASEGT. This CDR3 has 16 amino acids. The CDR3 region has the DNA TGTGCCAGCAAGAGGGGCAGGGATACGACAAGGACTGAAGCTTTCTTT. This sequence encodes CASKRGRDTTRTEAFF.

This clonotype was picked up many times. The chain combines TRBV20-1 with TRBJ2-7, with a weak D call TRBD1 (5 bases). The germline CDR1 and CDR2 sequences are DFQATT and SNEGSKA (reference sequence). The V end was cut by 6 bases, the J end by 9 bases, with 15 bases between. The CDR3 has 11 residues. The CDR3 is CSAPQGNRQYF. Here the CDR3 DNA reads TGCAGTGCCCCGCAGGGTAATAGGCAGTACTTC.

This clonotype showed up many times. This chain links TRBV19 with TRBJ1-1; no reliable D call. The CDR3 has 14 residues. Per the germline V gene, CDR1 is LNHDA and CDR2 is SQIVND (reference sequence). V was shortened by 1 base and J by 7 bases, with 13 bases between the two germline ends. CDR3 sequence (DNA): TGTGCCAGTAGTATAGTCAGCAATGAATTTGAAGCTTTCTTT. Translating gives CASSIVSNEFEAFF.

The sample holds many counts of this clonotype. The chain carries TRBV12-3 or TRBV12-4 and TRBJ1-6, with D maybe TRBD1 (5 bases). V shed 3 bases and J shed 9 bases, with 12 bases lying between them. This CDR3 spans 14 amino acids. CDR3 sequence: CASSFAGNRSPLHF. CDR3 coding DNA: TGTGCCAGCAGTTTTGCAGGGAATCGTTCACCCCTCCACTTT.

J is TRBJ1-6 and V is TRBV6-1, with no clear D. Germline V CDR1 and CDR2: MNHNS, SASEGT. The V end was cut by 5 bases, the J end by 7 bases, with 9 bases between. The length of the CDR3 is 13 residues. The chain's CDR3 is CASSKTRNSPLHF. The DNA for the CDR3 is TGTGCCAGCAGTAAGACGCGGAATTCACCCCTCCACTTT.

The chain carries TRBV15 and TRBJ1-2; no firm D call. Per germline, CDR1 LNHNV and CDR2 YYDKDF (reference sequence). The CDR3 is 14 amino acids. V was pared by 3 bases and J by 1 base, with 9 bases between. The CDR3 is CATSSFTGNYGYTF. The CDR3, as DNA: TGTGCCACCAGCAGCTTTACGGGTAACTATGGCTACACCTTC.

The chain links TRBV20-1 to TRBJ2-2; D remains unclear. CDR1 DFQATT and CDR2 SNEGSKA come from the germline V gene (reference sequence). CDR3 length: 15 residues. Trimming left V 0 bases short and J 2 bases short, with 10 bases between. The CDR3 DNA reads as TGCAGTGCTAGAGAAGTAAAAAGCAACACCGGGGAGCTGTTTTTT. It is translated as CSAREVKSNTGELFF.

A single count supports this clonotype. The rearrangement uses TRBV9 and TRBJ2-5, with unresolved D. The CDR3 totals 12 residues. Trimming shortened V by 7 bases and J by 5 bases, and 12 bases separated the two germline ends. CDR1 is SGDLS and CDR2 is YYNGEE in the germline V gene. This CDR3 reads CASSSAMETQYF. The CDR3, as DNA: TGTGCCAGCTCTTCTGCGATGGAGACCCAGTACTTC. The variable domain in full, completed from reference TRBV9 and TRBJ2-5, reads DSGVTQTPKHLITATGQRVTLRCSPRSGDLSVYWYQQSLDQGLQFLIQYYNGEERAKGNILERFSAQQFPDLHSELNLSSLELGDSALYFCASSSAMETQYFGPGTRLLVL.

This clonotype was observed many times. The chain employs TRBV11-1 and TRBJ2-5, with 11 positions matching TRBD2. Germline lookup yields CDR1 SGHAT and CDR2 FQDESV (reference sequence). This CDR3 spans 22 amino acids. The junction had 28 bases not matched to a gene; V was cut back by 5 bases and J by 5 bases. CDR3 sequence (DNA): TGTGCCAGCAGCGCCTACAGGGTATTGGTGGGACTAGCGGCGAAGGGTCCGGAGACCCAGTACTTC. Translated: CASSAYRVLVGLAAKGPETQYF.

In this sample, this clonotype turned up many times. The chain employs TRBV7-9 and TRBJ1-5, with D possibly being TRBD1 (5 bases). CDR3 length: 14 amino acids. With 4 bases removed from V and 9 bases from J, the gap between germline ends came to 16 bases. Germline CDR1 is SEHNR and CDR2 is FQNEAQ (reference sequence). The CDR3: CASSSQGLGGPQHF. The CDR3 DNA is TGTGCCAGCAGCTCCCAGGGCTTGGGGGGGCCCCAGCATTTT. The variable domain in full, with the rest retrieved from reference TRBV7-9 and TRBJ1-5, is DTGVSQNPRHKITKRGQNVTFRCDPISEHNRLYWYRQTLGQGPEFLTYFQNEAQLEKSRLLSDRFSAERPKGSFSTLEIQRTEQGDSAMYLCASSSQGLGGPQHFGDGTRLSIL.

The chain combines TRBV3-1 with TRBJ2-7; D ambiguous. Germline V gene data show CDR1 as LGHDT and CDR2 as YNNKEL (reference sequence). V lost 3 bases, J lost 6 bases, and 6 bases lay in between. The CDR3 totals 11 residues. CDR3 in amino acids: CASSHSPEQYF. The CDR3 DNA sequence: TGTGCCAGCAGCCACTCTCCCGAGCAGTACTTC.

There are many counts of this clonotype. This sequence joins TRBV19 and TRBJ2-7, with 7 positions matching TRBD2. V gave up 3 bases and J gave up 2 bases; unmatched junction bases: 4. This CDR3 comprises 14 residues. CDR1 is LNHDA, CDR2 SQIVND, per germline (reference sequence). The CDR3 here is CASSMASGAYEQYF. The CDR3 DNA is TGTGCCAGTAGTATGGCTAGCGGAGCCTACGAGCAGTACTTC.

This clonotype occurred a few times. The chain has TRBV5-1 and TRBJ2-3, with D tentatively TRBD2 (6 bases). The CDR3 covers 15 residues. Germline V CDR1 and CDR2: SGHRS, YFSETQ. V lost 1 base to trimming and J lost 5 bases, with 14 bases between them. The CDR3 reads CASSLSLSGEDTQYF. CDR3 in DNA: TGCGCCAGCAGCTTGAGTCTGTCGGGGGAAGATACGCAGTATTTT.